Following are 5 T cell receptor beta chains from one sample sequenced in a study of blood T cell repertoires in COVID-19. Clones were sequenced by immunoSEQ multiplex PCR, and TCRdb holds only the in-frame ones, with some missing. The sample lists under 450,000 clones; about 90% were seen once. The specimen sequenced was PBMCs or T cells enriched from blood (not recorded which). These TCRs come from a woman in her twenties or thirties who had recovered from COVID-19.

The genes are TRBV5-1 and TRBJ2-1; 16 bases agree with TRBD2. CDR3 length: 18 amino acids. V lost 2 bases to trimming and J lost 6 bases; unmatched junction nucleotides: 8. Germline loops: CDR1 SGHRS, CDR2 YFSETQ. The CDR3 DNA reads TGCGCCAGCAGCTTAGGGACTAGCGGGAGGGCAAGGGGCAATGAGCAGTTCTTC. This sequence encodes CASSLGTSGRARGNEQFF.

This chain links TRBV7-9 with TRBJ1-2, with a weak D call TRBD1 (5 bases). CDR3 length: 13 residues. Trimming took 5 bases from V and 5 from J, leaving 12 bases between them. Germline lookup yields CDR1 SEHNR and CDR2 FQNEAQ (reference sequence). Here the CDR3 DNA reads TGTGCCAGCAGCACCCGGGGGGGGTATGGCTACACCTTC. It is translated as CASSTRGGYGYTF.

CDR3 coding DNA: TGTGCCAGCAGCCAAGGCCTAGCGGACACAGATACGCAGTATTTT. Residues: CASSQGLADTDTQYF. The rearrangement joins TRBV3-1 (or the pseudogene TRBV3-2) to TRBJ2-3, with 7 bases lining up with TRBD2. Trimming at V came to 1 base and at J to 2 bases, leaving 3 bases not matched to a gene. The CDR3 is 15 amino acids. Germline CDR1 reads LGHDT; CDR2 reads YNNKEL (reference sequence).

This chain connects TRBV19 to TRBJ1-5; perhaps TRBD1 as D (6 bases). Deletions cut 5 bases from V and 5 bases from J, with 16 bases between. Germline CDR1 and CDR2: LNHDA and SQIVND (reference sequence). CDR3 length: 15 residues. The DNA for the CDR3 is TGTGCCAGTAGTTCCTTCCACAGGGCCGATCAGCCCCAGCATTTT. Its translation: CASSSFHRADQPQHF.

The chain combines TRBV19 with TRBJ2-3; D gene uncertain. The V end was cut by 3 bases, the J end by 4 bases, with 5 bases between. This CDR3 has 12 residues. Per the germline V gene, CDR1 is LNHDA and CDR2 is SQIVND (reference sequence). CDR3 sequence (DNA): TGTGCCAGTAGTATCTCCCCAGATACGCAGTATTTT. Translation gives CASSISPDTQYF.